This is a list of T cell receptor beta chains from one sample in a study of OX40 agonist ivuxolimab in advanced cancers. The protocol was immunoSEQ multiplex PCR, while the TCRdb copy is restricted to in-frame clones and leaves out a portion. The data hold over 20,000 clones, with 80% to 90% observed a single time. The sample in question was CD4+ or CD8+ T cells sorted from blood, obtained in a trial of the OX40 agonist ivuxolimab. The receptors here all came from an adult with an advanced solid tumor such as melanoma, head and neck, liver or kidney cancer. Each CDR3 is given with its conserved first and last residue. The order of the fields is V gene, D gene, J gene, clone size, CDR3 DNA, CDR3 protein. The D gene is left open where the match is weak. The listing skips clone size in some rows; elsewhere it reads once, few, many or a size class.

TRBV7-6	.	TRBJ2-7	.	TGTGCCAGCAGCTTAATCGACGAGCAGTACTTC	CASSLIDEQYF
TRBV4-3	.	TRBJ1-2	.	TGCGCCAGCAGCCAAGATCCGAGGAGCTATGGCTACACCTTC	CASSQDPRSYGYTF
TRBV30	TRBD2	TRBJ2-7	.	TGTGCCTGGAGTGGTCTAGCGGGAGGTTACGAGCAGTACTTC	CAWSGLAGGYEQYF
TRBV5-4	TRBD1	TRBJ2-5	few	TGTGCCAGCAGCTACCCAGGGGGTCAAGAGACCCAGTACTTC	CASSYPGGQETQYF
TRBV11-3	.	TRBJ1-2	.	TGTGCCAGCAGCTCTGGATCGGTTGGCTACACCTTC	CASSSGSVGYTF
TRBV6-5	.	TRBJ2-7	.	TGTGCCTCCTCAACAGTCGGCGGATTCTACGAGCAGTACTTC	CASSTVGGFYEQYF
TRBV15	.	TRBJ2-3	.	TGTGCCACCACCCTTATCTTGAGCACAGATACGCAGTATTTT	CATTLILSTDTQYF
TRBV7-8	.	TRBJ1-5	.	TGTGCCAGCAGCCCCGACGGGGGGACAAGTCAGCCCCAGCATTTT	CASSPDGGTSQPQHF
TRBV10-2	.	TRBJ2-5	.	TGCGCCAGCAGTCTAGGGGCGGTTCAAGAGACCCAGTACTTC	CASSLGAVQETQYF
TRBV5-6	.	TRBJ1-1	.	TGTGCCAGCAGCTTCAGGGATAGCACTGAAGCTTTCTTT	CASSFRDSTEAFF
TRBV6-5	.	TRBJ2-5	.	TGTGCCAGCGGGGCGGGGGCCGCGGGTAGGGAGACCCAGTACTTC	CASGAGAAGRETQYF
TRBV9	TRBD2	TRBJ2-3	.	TGTGCCAGCAGCGAGGGACTAGCGGGGTTCACAGATACGCAGTATTTT	CASSEGLAGFTDTQYF
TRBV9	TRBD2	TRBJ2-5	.	TGTGCCAGCAGCCGGGGACTAGTGGAGACCCAGTACTTC	CASSRGLVETQYF
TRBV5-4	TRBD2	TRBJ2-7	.	TGTGCCAGCAGCCAAACTAGCGGGAGGGCCTACGAGCAGTACTTC	CASSQTSGRAYEQYF
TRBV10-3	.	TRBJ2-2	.	TGTGCCATCTCTCCCCCGGGGAACACCGGGGAGCTGTTTTTT	CAISPPGNTGELFF